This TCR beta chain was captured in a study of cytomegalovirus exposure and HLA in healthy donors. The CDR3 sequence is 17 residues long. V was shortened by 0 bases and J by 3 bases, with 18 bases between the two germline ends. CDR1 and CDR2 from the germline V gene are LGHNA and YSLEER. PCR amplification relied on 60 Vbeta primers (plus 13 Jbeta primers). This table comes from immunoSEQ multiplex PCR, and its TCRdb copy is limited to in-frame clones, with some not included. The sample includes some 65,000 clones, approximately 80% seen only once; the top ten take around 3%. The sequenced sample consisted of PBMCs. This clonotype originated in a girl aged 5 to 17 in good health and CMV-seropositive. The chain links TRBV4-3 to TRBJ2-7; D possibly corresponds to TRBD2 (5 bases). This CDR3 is CASSQESGGLPLYEQYF. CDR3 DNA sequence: TGCGCCAGCAGCCAAGAAAGTGGCGGGTTACCCCTCTACGAGCAGTACTTC.